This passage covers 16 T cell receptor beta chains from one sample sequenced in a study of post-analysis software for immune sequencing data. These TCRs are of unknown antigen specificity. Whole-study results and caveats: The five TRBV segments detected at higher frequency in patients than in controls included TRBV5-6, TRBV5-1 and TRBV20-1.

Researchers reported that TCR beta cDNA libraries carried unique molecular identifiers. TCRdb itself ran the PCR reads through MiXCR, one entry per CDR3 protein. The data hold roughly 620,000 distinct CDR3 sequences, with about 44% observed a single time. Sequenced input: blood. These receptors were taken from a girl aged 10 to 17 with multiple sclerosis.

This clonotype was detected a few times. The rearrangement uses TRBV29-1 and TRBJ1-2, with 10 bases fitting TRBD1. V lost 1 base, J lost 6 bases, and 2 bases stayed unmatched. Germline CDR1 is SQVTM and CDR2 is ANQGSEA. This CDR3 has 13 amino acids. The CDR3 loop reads CSVEGTGGDGYTF. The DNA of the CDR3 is TGCAGCGTTGAAGGGACAGGGGGAGATGGCTACACCTTC.

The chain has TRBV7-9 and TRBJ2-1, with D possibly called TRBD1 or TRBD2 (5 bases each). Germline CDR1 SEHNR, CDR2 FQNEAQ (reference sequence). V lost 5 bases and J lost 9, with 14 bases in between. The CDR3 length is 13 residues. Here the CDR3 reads CASSLGTTTEQFF. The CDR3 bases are TGTGCCAGCAGCCTGGGGACCACTACTGAGCAGTTCTTC.

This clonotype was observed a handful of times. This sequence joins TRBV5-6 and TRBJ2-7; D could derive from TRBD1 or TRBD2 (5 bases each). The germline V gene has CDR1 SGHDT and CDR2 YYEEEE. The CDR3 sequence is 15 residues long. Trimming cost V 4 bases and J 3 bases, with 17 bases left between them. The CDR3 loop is CASSQGDPILYEQYF. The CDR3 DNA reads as TGTGCCAGCAGCCAGGGAGACCCGATCCTCTACGAGCAGTACTTC.

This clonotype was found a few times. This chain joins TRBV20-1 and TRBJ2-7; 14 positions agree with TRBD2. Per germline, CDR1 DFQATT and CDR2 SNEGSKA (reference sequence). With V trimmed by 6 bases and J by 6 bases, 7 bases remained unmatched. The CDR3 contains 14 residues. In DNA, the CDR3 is TGCAGTGCCACTGGGACTAGCGGGAGCCGCGAGCAGTACTTC. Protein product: CSATGTSGSREQYF.

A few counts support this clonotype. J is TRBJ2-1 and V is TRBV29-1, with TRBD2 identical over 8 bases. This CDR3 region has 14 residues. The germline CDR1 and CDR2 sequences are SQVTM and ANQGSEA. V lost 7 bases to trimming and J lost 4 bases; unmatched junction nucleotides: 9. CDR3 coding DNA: TGCAGCGCCCGGGGCACTAGCGGTTACAATGAGCAGTTCTTC. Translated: CSARGTSGYNEQFF.

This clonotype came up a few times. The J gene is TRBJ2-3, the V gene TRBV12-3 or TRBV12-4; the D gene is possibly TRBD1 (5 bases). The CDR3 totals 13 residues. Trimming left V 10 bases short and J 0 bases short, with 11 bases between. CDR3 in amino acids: CATRWGSTDTQYF. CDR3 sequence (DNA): TGTGCCACCCGATGGGGCAGCACAGATACGCAGTATTTT.

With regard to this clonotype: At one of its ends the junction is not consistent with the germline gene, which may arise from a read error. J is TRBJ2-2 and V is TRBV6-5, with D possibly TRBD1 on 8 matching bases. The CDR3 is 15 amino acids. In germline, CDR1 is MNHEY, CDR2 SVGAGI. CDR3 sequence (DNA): TGTGCCAGCAGCCTTTCAGGGGGCATAGGCGGGGGGCTGTTTTTT. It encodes CASSLSGGIGGGLFF.

In nucleotides, the CDR3 is TGCGCCAGCCAGGGGAATGAGCAGTTCTTC. This translates into CASQGNEQFF. V usage is TRBV10-2 and J usage is TRBJ2-1; tentatively, D is TRBD1 (6 bases). CDR3 length equals 10 residues. Germline V lookup: CDR1 WSHSY, CDR2 SAAADI. V was pared by 8 bases and J by 7 bases, with 6 bases between.

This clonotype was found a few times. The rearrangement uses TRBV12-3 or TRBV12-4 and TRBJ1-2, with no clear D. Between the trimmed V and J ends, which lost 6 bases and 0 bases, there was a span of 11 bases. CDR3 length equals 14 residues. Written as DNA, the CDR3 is TGTGCCAGCAGACCCAGGTCTTCTAACTATGGCTACACCTTC. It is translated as CASRPRSSNYGYTF.

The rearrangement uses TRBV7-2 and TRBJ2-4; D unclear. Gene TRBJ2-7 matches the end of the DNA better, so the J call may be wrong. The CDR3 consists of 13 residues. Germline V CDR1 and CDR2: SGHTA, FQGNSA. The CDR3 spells CASSLSDLYEQYF. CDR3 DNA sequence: TGTGCCAGCAGCTTATCAGACCTCTACGAGCAGTACTTC.

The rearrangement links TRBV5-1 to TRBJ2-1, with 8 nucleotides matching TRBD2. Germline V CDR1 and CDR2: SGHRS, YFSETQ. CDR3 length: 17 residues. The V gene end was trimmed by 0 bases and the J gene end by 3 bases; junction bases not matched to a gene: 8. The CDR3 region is CASSLVSSGLDYNEQFF. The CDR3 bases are TGCGCCAGCAGCTTGGTGTCTAGCGGGCTCGACTACAATGAGCAGTTCTTC.

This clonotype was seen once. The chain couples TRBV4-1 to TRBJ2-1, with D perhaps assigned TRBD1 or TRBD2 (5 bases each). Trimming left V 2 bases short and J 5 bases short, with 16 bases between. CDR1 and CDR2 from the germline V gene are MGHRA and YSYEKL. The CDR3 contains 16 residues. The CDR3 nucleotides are TGCGCCAGCAGCCAAACCATCGGGACGGCCAACAATGAGCAGTTCTTC. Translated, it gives CASSQTIGTANNEQFF.

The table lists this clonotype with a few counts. CDR3 DNA: TGTGCCAGCAGTTTATCTGGCGGGAGGGCCGGGGATAAGCAGTTCTTC. This codes for CASSLSGGRAGDKQFF. The rearrangement uses TRBV12-3 or TRBV12-4 and TRBJ2-1; 9 bases align to TRBD2. The CDR3 is 16 residues long. V trimming: 2 bases; J trimming: 11 bases; junction bases outside the gene matches: 13.

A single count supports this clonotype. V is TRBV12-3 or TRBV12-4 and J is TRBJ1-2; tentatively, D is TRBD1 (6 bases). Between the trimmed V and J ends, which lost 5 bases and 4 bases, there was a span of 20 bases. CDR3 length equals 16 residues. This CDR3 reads CASSPALRTDIYGYTF. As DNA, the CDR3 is TGTGCCAGCAGTCCAGCACTGCGGACAGACATCTATGGCTACACCTTC.

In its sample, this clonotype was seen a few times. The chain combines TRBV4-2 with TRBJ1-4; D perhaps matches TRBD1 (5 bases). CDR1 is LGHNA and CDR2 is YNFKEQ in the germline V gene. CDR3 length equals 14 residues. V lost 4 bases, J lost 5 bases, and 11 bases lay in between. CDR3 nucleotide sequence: TGTGCCAGCAGCCGGGACCGGGGGAATGAAAAACTGTTTTTT. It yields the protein CASSRDRGNEKLFF.

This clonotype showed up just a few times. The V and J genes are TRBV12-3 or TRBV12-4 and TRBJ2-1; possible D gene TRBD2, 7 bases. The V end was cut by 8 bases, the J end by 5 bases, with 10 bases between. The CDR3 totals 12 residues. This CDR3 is CASGRGDNEQFF. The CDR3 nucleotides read TGTGCCAGCGGGAGGGGGGACAATGAGCAGTTCTTC.